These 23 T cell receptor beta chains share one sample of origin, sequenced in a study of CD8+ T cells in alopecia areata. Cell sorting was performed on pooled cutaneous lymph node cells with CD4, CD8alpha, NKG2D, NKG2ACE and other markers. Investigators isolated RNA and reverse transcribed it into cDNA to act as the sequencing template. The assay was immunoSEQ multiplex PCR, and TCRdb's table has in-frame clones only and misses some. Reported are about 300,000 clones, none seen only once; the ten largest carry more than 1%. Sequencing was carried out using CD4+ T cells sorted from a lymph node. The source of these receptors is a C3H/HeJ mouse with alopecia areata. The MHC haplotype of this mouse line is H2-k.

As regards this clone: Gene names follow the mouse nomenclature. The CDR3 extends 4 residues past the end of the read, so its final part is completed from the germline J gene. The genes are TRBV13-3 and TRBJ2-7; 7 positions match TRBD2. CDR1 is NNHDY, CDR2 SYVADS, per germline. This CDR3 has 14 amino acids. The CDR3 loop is CASSNEDWSYEQYF. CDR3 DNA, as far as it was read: TGTGCCAGCAGCAATGAGGACTGGTCGTAT.

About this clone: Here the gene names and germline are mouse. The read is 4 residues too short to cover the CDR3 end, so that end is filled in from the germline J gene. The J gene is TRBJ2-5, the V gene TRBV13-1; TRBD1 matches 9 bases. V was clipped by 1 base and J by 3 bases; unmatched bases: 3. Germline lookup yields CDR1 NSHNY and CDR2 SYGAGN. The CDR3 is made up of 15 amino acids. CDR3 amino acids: CASSDHRGLQDTQYF. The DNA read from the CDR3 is TGTGCCAGCAGTGATCACAGGGGGCTTCAAGAC.

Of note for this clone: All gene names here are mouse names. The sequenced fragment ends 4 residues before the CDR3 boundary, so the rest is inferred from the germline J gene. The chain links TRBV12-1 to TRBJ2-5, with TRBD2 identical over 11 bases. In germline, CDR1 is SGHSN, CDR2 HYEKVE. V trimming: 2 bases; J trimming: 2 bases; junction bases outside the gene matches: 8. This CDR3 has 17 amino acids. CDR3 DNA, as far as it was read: TGTGCCAGCTCTCCTCCGGGACTGGGGGTTTCCCAAGAC. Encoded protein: CASSPPGLGVSQD. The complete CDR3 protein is CASSPPGLGVSQDTQYF.

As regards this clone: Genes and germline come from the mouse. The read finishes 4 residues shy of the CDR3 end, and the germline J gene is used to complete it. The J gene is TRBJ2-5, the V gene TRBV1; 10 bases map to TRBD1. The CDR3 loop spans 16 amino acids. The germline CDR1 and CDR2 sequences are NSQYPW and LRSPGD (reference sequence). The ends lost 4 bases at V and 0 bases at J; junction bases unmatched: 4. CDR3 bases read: TGCACCTGCAGTGGACAGGGGGCTCTTAACCAAGAC. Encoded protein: CTCSGQGALNQD. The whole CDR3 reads CTCSGQGALNQDTQYF.

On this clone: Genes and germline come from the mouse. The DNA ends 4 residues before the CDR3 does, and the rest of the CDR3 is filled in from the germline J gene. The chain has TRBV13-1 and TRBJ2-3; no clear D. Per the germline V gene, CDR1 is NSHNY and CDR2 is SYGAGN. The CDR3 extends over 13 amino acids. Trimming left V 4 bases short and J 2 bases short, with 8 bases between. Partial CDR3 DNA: TGTGCCAGCAGTATAGACAATGCAGAA. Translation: CASSIDNAE. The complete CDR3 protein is CASSIDNAETLYF.

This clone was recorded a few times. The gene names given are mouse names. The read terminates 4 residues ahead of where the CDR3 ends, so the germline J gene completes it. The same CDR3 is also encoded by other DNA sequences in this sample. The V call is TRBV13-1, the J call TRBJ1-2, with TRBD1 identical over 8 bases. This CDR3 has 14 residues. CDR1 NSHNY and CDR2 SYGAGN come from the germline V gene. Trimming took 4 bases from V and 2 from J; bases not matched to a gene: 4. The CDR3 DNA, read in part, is TGTGCCAGCAGTTCCGGGACAGGTAACTCC. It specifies CASSSGTGNS. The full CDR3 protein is CASSSGTGNSDYTF.

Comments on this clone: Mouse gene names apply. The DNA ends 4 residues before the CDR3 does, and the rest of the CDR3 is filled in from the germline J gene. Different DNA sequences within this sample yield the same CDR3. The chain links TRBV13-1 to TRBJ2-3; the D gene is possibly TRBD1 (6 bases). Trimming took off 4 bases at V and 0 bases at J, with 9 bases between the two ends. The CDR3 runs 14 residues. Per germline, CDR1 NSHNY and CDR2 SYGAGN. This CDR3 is CASSKQGSAETLYF. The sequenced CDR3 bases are TGTGCCAGCAGTAAACAGGGAAGTGCAGAA.

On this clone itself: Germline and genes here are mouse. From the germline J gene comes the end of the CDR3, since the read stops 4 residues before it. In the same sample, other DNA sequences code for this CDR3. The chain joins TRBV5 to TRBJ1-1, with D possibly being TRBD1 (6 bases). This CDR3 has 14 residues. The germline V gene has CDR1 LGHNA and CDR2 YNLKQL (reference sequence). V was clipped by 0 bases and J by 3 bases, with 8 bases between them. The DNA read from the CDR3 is TGTGCCAGCAGCCAAGACAGGGGATACACA. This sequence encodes CASSQDRGYT. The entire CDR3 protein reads CASSQDRGYTEVFF.

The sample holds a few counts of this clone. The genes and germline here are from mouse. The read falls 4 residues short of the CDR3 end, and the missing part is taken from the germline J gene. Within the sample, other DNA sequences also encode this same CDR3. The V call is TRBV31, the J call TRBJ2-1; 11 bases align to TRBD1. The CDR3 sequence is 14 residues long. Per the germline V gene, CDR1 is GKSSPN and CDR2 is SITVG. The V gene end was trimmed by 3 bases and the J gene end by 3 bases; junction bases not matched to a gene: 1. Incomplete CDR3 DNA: TGTGCCTGGAGAGGGACAGGGGGCTATGCT. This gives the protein CAWRGTGGYA. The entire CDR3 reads CAWRGTGGYAEQFF.

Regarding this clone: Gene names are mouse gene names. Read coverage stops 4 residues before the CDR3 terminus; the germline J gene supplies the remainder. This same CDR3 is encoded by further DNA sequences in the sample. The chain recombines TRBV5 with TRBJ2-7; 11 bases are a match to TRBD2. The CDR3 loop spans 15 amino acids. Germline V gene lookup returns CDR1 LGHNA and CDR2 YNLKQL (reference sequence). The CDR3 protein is CASSPSGTGGYEQYF. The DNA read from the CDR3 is TGTGCCAGCAGCCCTTCCGGGACTGGGGGATAT.

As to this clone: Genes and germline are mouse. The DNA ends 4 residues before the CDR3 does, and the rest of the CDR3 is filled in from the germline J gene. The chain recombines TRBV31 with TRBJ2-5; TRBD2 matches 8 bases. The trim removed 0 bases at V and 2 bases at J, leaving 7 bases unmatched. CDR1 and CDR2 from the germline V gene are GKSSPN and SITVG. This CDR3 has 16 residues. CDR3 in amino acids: CAWSLGWGEGQDTQYF. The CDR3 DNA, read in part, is TGTGCCTGGAGTCTAGGCTGGGGGGAAGGCCAAGAC.

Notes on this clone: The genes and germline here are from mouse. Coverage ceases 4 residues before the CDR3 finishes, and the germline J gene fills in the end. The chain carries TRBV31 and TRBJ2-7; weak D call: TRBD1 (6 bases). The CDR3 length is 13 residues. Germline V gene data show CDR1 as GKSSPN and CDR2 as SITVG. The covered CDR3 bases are TGTGCCTGGAGTCTAGCCAGGGGAGAT. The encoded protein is CAWSLARGD. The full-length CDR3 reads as CAWSLARGDEQYF.

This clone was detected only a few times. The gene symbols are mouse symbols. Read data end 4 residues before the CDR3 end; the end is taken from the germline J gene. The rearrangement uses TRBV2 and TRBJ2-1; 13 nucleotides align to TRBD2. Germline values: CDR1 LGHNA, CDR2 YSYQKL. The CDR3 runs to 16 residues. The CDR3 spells CASSQGTGGAFAEQFF. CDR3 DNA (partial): TGTGCCAGCAGCCAAGGGACTGGGGGGGCGTTCGCT.

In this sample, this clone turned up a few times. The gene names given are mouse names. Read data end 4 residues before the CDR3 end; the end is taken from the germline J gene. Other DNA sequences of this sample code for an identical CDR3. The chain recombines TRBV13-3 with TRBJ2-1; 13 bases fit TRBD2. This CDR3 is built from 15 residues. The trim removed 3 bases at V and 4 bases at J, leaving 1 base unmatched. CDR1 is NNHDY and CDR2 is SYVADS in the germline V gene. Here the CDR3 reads CASSGTGGAYAEQFF. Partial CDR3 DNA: TGTGCCAGCAGTGGGACTGGGGGGGCTTATGCT.

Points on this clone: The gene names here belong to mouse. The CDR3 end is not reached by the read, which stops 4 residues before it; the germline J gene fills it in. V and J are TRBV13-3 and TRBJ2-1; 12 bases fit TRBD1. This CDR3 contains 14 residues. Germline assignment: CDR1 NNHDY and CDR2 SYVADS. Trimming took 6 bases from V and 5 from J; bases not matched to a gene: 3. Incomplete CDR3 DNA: TGTGCCAGCAAGGGACAGGGGGCCGATGCT. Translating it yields CASKGQGADA. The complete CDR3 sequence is CASKGQGADAEQFF.

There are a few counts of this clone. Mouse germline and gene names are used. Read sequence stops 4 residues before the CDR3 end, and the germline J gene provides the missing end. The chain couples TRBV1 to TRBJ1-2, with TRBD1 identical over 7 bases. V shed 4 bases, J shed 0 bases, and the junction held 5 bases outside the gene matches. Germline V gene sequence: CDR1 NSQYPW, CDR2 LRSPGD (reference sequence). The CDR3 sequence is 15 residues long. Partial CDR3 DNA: TGCACCTGCAGTGAATTCGGGACAGCAAACTCC. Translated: CTCSEFGTANS. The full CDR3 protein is CTCSEFGTANSDYTF.

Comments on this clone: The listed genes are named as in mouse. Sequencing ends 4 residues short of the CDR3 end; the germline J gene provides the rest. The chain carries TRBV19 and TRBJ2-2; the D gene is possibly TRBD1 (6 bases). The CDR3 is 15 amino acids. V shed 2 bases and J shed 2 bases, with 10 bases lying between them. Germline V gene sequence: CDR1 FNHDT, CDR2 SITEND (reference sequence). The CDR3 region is CASSMAGHNTGQLYF. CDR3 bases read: TGTGCCAGCAGTATGGCGGGACATAACACCGGG.

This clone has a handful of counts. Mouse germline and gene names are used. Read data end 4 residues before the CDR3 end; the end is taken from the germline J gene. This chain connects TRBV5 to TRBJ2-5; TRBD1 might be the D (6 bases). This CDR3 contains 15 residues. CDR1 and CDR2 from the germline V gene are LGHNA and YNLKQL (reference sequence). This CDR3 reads CASSQDPGTKDTQYF. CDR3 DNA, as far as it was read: TGTGCCAGCAGCCAAGATCCGGGGACAAAAGAC.

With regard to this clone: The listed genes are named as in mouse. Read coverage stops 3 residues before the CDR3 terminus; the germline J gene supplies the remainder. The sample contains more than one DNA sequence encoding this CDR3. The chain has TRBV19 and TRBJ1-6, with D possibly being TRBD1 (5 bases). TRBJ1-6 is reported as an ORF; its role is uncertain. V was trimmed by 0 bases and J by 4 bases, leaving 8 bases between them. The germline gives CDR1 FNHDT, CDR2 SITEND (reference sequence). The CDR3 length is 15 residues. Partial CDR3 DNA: TGTGCCAGCAGTATAGCCGGACAATATAATTCGCCC. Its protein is CASSIAGQYNSP. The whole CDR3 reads CASSIAGQYNSPLYF.

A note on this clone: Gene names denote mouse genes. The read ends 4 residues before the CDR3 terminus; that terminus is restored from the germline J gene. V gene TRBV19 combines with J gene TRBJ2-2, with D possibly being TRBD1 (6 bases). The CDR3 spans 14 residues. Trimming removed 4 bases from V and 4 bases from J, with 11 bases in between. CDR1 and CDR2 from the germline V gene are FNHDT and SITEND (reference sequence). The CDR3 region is CASSHQGFTGQLYF. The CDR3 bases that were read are TGTGCCAGCAGTCATCAGGGGTTCACCGGG.

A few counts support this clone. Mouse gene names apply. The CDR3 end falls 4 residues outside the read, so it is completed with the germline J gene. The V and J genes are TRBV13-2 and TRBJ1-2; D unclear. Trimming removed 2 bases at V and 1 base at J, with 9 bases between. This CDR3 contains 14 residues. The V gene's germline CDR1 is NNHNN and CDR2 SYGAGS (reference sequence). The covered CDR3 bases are TGTGCCAGCGGTGAAAAGGGTGGAAACTCC. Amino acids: CASGEKGGNS. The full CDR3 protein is CASGEKGGNSDYTF.

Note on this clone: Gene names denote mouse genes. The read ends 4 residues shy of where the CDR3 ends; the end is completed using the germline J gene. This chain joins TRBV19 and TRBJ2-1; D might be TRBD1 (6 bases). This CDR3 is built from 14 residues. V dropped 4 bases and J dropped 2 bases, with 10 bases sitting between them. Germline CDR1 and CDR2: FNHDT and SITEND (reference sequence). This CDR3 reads CASSHRVDYAEQFF. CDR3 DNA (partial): TGTGCCAGCAGTCACAGGGTTGACTATGCT.

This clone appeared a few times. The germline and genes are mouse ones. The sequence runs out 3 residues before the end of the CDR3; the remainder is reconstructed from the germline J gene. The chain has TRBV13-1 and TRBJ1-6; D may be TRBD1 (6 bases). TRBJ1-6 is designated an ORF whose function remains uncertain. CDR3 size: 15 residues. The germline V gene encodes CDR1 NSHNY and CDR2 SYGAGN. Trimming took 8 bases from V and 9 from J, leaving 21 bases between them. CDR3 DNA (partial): TGTGCCAGAGCCCCTAACAGGGCTTTGGGTTCGCCC. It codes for CARAPNRALGSP. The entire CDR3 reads CARAPNRALGSPLYF.